This T cell receptor beta chain came from a study of PD-L1 blockade in urothelial cancer. In regard to this clone: The same CDR3 is also encoded by other DNA sequences in this sample.

Each PCR received spiked synthetic TCR analog templates. Sequenced by immunoSEQ multiplex PCR; TCRdb stores in-frame clones only, minus some. The table lists about 50,000 clones, around 84% of them singletons. Time point of the sample: pretreatment peripheral blood. Patients suffered from locally advanced or metastatic urothelial carcinoma. Germline CDR1 reads DFQATT; CDR2 reads SNEGSKA (reference sequence). The ends were cut back, 3 bases at V and 2 bases at J, with 5 bases in the middle. The CDR3 extends over 11 amino acids. The receptor was derived from a man between 70 and 80 years old with urothelial cancer. The source was PBMCs, collected around atezolizumab (anti-PD-L1) treatment. The chain uses TRBV20-1 and TRBJ2-7, with D maybe TRBD1 (5 bases). Written as DNA, the CDR3 is TGCAGTGCTAGGGACACCTACGAGCAGTACTTC. It specifies CSARDTYEQYF.